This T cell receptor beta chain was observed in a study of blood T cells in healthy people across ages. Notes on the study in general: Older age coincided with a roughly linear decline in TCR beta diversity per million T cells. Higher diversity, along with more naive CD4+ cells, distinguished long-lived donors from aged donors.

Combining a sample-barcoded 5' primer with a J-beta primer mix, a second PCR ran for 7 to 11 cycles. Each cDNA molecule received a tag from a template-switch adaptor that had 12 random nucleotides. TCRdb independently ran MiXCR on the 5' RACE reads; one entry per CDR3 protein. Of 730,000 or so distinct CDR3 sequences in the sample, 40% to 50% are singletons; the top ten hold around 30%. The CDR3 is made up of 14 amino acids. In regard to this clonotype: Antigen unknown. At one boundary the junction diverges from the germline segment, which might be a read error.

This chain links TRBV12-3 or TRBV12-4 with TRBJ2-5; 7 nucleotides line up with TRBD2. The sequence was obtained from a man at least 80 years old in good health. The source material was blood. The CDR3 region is CASSSAILAYEQYF. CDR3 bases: TGTGCCAGCAGTTCCGCAATACTAGCGTACGAGCAGTACTTT.